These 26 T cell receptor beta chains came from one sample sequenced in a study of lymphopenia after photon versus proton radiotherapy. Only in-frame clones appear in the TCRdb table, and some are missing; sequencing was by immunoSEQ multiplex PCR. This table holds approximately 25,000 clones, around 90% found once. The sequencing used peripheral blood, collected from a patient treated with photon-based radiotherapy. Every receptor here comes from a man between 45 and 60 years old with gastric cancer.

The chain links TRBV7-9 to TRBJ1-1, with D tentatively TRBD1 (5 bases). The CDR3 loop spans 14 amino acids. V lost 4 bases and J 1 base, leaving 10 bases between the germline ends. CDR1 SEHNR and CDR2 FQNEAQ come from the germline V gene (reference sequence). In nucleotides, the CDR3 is TGTGCCAGCAGCTCGGGACTGAAGAACACTGAAGCTTTCTTT. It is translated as CASSSGLKNTEAFF.

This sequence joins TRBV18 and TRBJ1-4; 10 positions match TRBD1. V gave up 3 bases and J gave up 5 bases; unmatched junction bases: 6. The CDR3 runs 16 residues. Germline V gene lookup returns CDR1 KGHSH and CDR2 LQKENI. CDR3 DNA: TGTGCCAGCTCACCCATGGCGGGACAGGGGAATGAAAAACTGTTTTTT. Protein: CASSPMAGQGNEKLFF.

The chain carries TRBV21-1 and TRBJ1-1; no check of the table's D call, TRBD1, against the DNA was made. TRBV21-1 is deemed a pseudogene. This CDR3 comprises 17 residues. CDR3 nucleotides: TGTACCAGCAGCATGGAGGACAGAAATCCTCAGAACACTGAAGCTTTCTTT. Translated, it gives CTSSMEDRNPQNTEAFF.

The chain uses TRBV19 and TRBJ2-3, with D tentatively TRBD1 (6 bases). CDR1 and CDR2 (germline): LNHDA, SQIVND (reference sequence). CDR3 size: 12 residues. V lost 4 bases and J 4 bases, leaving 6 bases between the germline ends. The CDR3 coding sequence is TGTGCCAGTAGTAGACAGGCAGATACGCAGTATTTT. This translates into CASSRQADTQYF.

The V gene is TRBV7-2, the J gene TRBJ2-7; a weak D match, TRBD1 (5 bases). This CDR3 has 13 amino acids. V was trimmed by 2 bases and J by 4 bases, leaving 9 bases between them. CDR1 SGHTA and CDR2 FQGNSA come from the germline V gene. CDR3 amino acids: CASSLRGSYEQYF. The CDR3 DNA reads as TGTGCCAGCAGCTTAAGGGGAAGTTACGAGCAGTACTTC.

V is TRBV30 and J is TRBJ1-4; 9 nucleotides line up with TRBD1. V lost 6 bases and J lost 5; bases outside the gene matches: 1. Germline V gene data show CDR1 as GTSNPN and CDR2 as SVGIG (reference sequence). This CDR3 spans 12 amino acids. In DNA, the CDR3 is TGTGCCTGTGACAGGGGGAATGAAAAACTGTTTTTT. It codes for CACDRGNEKLFF.

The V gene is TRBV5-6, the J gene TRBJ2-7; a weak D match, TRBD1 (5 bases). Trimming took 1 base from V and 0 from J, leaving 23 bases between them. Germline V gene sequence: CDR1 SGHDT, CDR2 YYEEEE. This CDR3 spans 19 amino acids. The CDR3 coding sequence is TGTGCCAGCAGCTTGCAGGGCTTAGATTCAGACCCCTACTCCTACGAGCAGTACTTC. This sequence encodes CASSLQGLDSDPYSYEQYF.

The chain's CDR3 is CASSPSRNGYTF. The CDR3 DNA follows: TGTGCCAGCAGCCCTTCCAGGAACGGCTACACCTTC. The V and J genes are TRBV9 and TRBJ1-2; D gene uncertain. The germline V and J ends were trimmed by 4 bases and 8 bases, with 12 bases remaining between them. Per germline, CDR1 SGDLS and CDR2 YYNGEE. This CDR3 contains 12 residues.

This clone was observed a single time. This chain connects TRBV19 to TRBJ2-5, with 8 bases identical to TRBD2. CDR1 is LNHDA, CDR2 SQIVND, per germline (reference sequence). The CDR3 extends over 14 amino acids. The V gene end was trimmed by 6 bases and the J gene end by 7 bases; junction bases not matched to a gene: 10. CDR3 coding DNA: TGTGCCAGTAGGGGGGTAGCGGGACGAGGGACCCAGTACTTC. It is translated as CASRGVAGRGTQYF.

This CDR3 is CSVWDTNYGYTF. The DNA for the CDR3 is TGCAGCGTTTGGGACACCAACTATGGCTACACCTTC. The gene calls are TRBV29-1 and TRBJ1-2; perhaps TRBD1 as D (6 bases). Germline-derived CDR1 and CDR2 are SQVTM and ANQGSEA. Trimming stripped 5 bases from V and 2 bases from J, with 9 bases between. The CDR3 is 12 residues long.

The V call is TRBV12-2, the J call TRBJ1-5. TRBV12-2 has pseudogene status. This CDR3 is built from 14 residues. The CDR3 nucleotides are TGTGCAAGTCGGCCTCGGGACAGCAATCAGCCCCAGCATTTT. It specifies CASRPRDSNQPQHF.

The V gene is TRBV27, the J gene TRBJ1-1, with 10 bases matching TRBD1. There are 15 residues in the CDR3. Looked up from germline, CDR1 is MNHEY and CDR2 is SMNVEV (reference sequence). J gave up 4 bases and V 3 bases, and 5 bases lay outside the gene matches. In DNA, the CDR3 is TGTGCCAGCAGTTTCCGGACAGGGGGGACCACTGAAGCTTTCTTT. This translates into CASSFRTGGTTEAFF.

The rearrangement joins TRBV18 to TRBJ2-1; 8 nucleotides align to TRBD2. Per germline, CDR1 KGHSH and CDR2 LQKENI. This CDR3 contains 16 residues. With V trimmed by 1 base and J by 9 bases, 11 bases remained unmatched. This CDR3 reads CASSPLSGGNRPEQFF. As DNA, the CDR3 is TGTGCCAGCTCACCACTCAGCGGGGGAAACCGACCTGAGCAGTTCTTC.

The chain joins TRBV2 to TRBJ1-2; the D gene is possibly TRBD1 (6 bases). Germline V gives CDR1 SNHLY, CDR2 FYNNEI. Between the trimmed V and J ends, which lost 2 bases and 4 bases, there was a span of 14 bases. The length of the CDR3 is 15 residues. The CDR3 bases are TGTGCCAGCAGTGAATTGGGGGGGCCGAGCTATGGCTACACCTTC. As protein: CASSELGGPSYGYTF.

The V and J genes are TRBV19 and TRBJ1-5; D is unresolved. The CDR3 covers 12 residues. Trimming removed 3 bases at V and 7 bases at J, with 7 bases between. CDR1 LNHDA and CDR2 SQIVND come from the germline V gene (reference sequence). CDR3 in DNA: TGTGCCAGTAGTATGGTACTCCAGCCCCAGCATTTT. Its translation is CASSMVLQPQHF.

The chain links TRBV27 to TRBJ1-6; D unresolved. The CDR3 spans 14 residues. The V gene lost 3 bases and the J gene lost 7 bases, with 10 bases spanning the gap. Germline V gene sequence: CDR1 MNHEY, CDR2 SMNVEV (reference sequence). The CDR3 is CASSFPHRNSPLHF. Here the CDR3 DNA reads TGTGCCAGCAGTTTCCCGCATCGCAATTCACCCCTCCACTTT.

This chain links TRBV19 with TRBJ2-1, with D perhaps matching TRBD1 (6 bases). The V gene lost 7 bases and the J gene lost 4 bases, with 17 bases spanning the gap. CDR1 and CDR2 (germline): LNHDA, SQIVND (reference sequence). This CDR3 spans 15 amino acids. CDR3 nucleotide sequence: TGTGCCAGTACCCGGTCAGGGGATTTATACAATGAGCAGTTCTTC. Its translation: CASTRSGDLYNEQFF.

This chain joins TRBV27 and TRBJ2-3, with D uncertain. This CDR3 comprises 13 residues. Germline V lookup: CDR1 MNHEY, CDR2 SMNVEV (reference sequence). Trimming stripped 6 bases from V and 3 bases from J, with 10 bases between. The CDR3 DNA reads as TGTGCCAGCAGCCGCCCCTTTACAGATACGCAGTATTTT. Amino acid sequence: CASSRPFTDTQYF.

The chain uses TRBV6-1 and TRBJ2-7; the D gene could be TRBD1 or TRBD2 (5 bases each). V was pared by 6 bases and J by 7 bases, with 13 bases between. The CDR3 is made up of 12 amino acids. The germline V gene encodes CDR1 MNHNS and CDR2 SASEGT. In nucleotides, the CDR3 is TGTGCCAGCAGCGCTCGGGGCGGAGAGCAGTACGTC. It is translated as CASSARGGEQYV.

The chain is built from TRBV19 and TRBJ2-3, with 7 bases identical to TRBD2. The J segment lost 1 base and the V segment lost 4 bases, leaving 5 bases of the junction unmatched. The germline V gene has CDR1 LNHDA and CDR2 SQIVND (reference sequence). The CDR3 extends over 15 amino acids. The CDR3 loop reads CASSTGTIGTDTQYF. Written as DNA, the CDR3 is TGTGCCAGTAGTACCGGGACTATAGGCACAGATACGCAGTATTTT.

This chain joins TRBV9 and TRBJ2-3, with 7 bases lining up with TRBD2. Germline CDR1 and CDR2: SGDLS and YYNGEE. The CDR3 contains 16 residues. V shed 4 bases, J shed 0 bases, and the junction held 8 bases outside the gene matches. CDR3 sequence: CASSPLGGMSTDTQYF. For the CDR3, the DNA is TGTGCCAGCAGCCCTCTGGGAGGGATGAGCACAGATACGCAGTATTTT.

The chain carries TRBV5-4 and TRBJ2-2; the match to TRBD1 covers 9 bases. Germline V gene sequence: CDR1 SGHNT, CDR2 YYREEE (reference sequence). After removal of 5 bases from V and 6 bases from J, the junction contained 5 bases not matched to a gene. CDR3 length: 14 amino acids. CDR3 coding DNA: TGTGCCAGCAGGTTACAGGGGGCGTCCGGGGAGCTGTTTTTT. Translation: CASRLQGASGELFF.

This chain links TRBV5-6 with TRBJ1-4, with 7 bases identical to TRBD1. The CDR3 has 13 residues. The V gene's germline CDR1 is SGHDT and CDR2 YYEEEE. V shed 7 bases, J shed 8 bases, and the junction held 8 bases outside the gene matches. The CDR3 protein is CASRRQGGEKLFF. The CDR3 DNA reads TGTGCCAGCCGTAGACAGGGCGGCGAAAAACTGTTTTTT. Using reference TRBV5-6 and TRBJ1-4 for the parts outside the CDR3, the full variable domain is DAGVTQSPTHLIKTRGQQVTLRCSPKSGHDTVSWYQQALGQGPQFIFQYYEEEERQRGNFPDRFSGHQFPNYSSELNVNALLLGDSALYLCASRRQGGEKLFFGSGTQLSVL.

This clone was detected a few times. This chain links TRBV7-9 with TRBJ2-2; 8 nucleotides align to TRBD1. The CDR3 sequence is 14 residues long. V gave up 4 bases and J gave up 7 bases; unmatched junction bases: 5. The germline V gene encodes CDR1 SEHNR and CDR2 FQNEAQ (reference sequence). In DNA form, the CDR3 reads TGTGCCAGCAGCTCCGGACAGGGATTCGGGGAGCTGTTTTTT. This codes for CASSSGQGFGELFF.

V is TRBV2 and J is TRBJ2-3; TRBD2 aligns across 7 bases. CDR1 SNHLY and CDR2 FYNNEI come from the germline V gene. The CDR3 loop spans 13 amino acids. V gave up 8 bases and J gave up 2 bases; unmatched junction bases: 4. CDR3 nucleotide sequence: TGTGCCAGCGGGGGGGAAAACACAGATACGCAGTATTTT. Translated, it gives CASGGENTDTQYF.

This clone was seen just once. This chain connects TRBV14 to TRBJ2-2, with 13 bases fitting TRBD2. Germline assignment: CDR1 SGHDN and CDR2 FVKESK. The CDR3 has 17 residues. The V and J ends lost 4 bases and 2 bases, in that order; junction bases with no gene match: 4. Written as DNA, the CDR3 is TGTGCCAGCAGCCTGGGACTAGCGGGGACAAACACCGGGGAGCTGTTTTTT. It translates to CASSLGLAGTNTGELFF.